Sequencing of this T cell receptor (beta chain) was carried out in a study of blood T cell repertoires in COVID-19. V shed 2 bases and J 5 bases; nucleotides not matched to a gene: 7. CDR1 is LGHNA and CDR2 is YSLEER in the germline V gene. The CDR3 has 16 amino acids. Authors' analysis steps: Amplified reference gene primers provided the basis for estimating nucleated cell counts. Clones were read by immunoSEQ multiplex PCR, and TCRdb kept only the in-frame ones, dropping some. V and J calls and clone size are those listed in that table; D and trimming were worked out from the DNA. The repertoire holds some 320,000 clones, with over 85% as singletons.

The specimen was PBMCs or T cells enriched from blood (not recorded which). The sequence was obtained from a man aged 55 to 70 who had recovered from COVID-19. This chain connects TRBV4-3 to TRBJ2-3; 10 positions match TRBD1. The CDR3 bases are TGCGCCAGCAGCCAAACCGGGACAGGGGTGGTAGATACGCAGTATTTT. This gives the protein CASSQTGTGVVDTQYF.